Below, 29 T cell receptor beta chains from the same sample are listed, as sequenced in a study of T cells in women clearing cervical HPV infection. Assay used: immunoSEQ multiplex PCR; TCRdb lists only in-frame clones, some missing. The ten most abundant clones cover about 6% of a sample with some 41,000 clones. The sample taken for sequencing was blood buffy coat. The receptors shown here come from a woman aged 18-70 years with a cervical HPV16 infection that either progressed to CIN3+ or cleared (not recorded which).

Comment on this clone: Coverage ceases 3 residues before the CDR3 finishes, and the germline J gene fills in the end. V usage is TRBV20-1 and J usage is TRBJ2-5; D gene ambiguous. The V gene lost 1 base and the J gene lost 4 bases, with 13 bases spanning the gap. This CDR3 is 14 amino acids long. Germline V gives CDR1 DFQATT, CDR2 SNEGSKA (reference sequence). The DNA read from the CDR3 is TGCAGTGCTAGAGGGAGAAGGGTGGGAGAGACC. Translated, it gives CSARGRRVGET. The CDR3 as a whole reads CSARGRRVGETQYF.

Worth noting for this clone: The read ends 3 residues shy of where the CDR3 ends; the end is completed using the germline J gene. The chain joins TRBV19 to TRBJ2-7, with TRBD1 identical over 7 bases. The germline CDR1 and CDR2 sequences are LNHDA and SQIVND (reference sequence). The trim removed 4 bases at V and 3 bases at J, leaving 6 bases unmatched. The CDR3 has 14 residues. CDR3 sequence: CASSNGQDNYEQYF. CDR3 bases read: TGTGCCAGTAGTAACGGACAGGATAACTACGAG.

As concerns this clone: The read ends 3 residues early relative to the CDR3; the germline J gene fills the gap. V gene TRBV20-1 combines with J gene TRBJ1-5, with 7 positions matching TRBD1. Losses at the gene ends were 6 bases for V and 5 bases for J; bases not matched to a gene: 13. The CDR3 is made up of 15 amino acids. Germline CDR1 DFQATT, CDR2 SNEGSKA (reference sequence). The sequenced part of the CDR3 DNA is TGCAGTGCCCTTCAACAGGGGCGAAACGATCAGCCC. It codes for CSALQQGRNDQP. The entire CDR3 protein reads CSALQQGRNDQPQHF.

As for this clone: Coverage ceases 3 residues before the CDR3 finishes, and the germline J gene fills in the end. The V and J genes are TRBV10-3 and TRBJ2-2, with TRBD1 matching over 8 bases. The CDR3 consists of 13 residues. With V trimmed by 11 bases and J by 8 bases, 10 bases remained unmatched. CDR1 is ENHRY, CDR2 SYGVKD, per germline. The covered CDR3 bases are TGTGCCTCCGGGCAGGGGGCAATGGGGGAG. Its translation: CASGQGAMGE. The CDR3, in full, reads CASGQGAMGELFF.

About this clone: The read falls 3 residues short of the CDR3 end, and the missing part is taken from the germline J gene. V is TRBV6-2 or TRBV6-3 and J is TRBJ2-3, with a possible D match to TRBD2 (5 bases). The CDR3 covers 15 residues. Looked up from germline, CDR1 is MNHEY and CDR2 is SVGEGT. Between the trimmed V and J ends, which lost 6 bases and 4 bases, there was a span of 17 bases. This CDR3 reads CASRRGLKEADTQYF. The part of the CDR3 DNA that was read is TGTGCCAGCAGACGGGGATTGAAAGAAGCAGATACG.

In regard to this clone: Coverage ceases 3 residues before the CDR3 finishes, and the germline J gene fills in the end. The V and J genes are TRBV20-1 and TRBJ2-1; TRBD2 matches at 10 bases. V was clipped by 3 bases and J by 7 bases; unmatched bases: 9. The germline gives CDR1 DFQATT, CDR2 SNEGSKA (reference sequence). The CDR3 is 15 amino acids. CDR3 sequence: CSARELAGLRNEQFF. CDR3 DNA, as far as it was read: TGCAGTGCTAGGGAACTAGCGGGATTAAGAAATGAG.

A remark on this clone: The read ends 3 residues early relative to the CDR3; the germline J gene fills the gap. Distinct nucleotide sequences in the sample also encode this CDR3. The gene calls are TRBV18 and TRBJ1-3; D uncertain. V lost 0 bases to trimming and J lost 5 bases, with 26 bases between them. CDR3 size: 20 residues. Germline lookup yields CDR1 KGHSH and CDR2 LQKENI. CDR3 in amino acids: CASSPPDLLGAPDRRNTIYF. The part of the CDR3 DNA that was read is TGTGCCAGCTCACCACCGGACTTACTTGGTGCCCCTGATAGAAGAAACACC.

A note on this clone: The read finishes 3 residues shy of the CDR3 end, and the germline J gene is used to complete it. This sequence joins TRBV30 and TRBJ2-1; D uncertain. The V gene lost 0 bases and the J gene lost 1 base, with 4 bases spanning the gap. The CDR3 extends over 13 amino acids. Germline V gene lookup returns CDR1 GTSNPN and CDR2 SVGIG (reference sequence). The CDR3 is CAWSVQSYNEQFF. The DNA read from the CDR3 is TGTGCCTGGAGTGTACAGTCCTACAATGAG.

Comments on this clone: The CDR3 is cut off 3 residues early in the read; its end comes from the germline J gene. V usage is TRBV5-1 and J usage is TRBJ2-5, with D unresolved. Germline-derived CDR1 and CDR2 are SGHRS and YFSETQ. The CDR3 totals 14 residues. Between the trimmed V and J ends, which lost 1 base and 5 bases, there was a span of 12 bases. The CDR3: CASSLLQSGETQYF. CDR3 DNA (partial): TGCGCCAGCAGCTTGTTGCAGTCCGGGGAGACC.

As to this clone: From the germline J gene comes the end of the CDR3, since the read stops 3 residues before it. The J gene is TRBJ1-1, the V gene TRBV30; perhaps TRBD1 as D (5 bases). Germline V gives CDR1 GTSNPN, CDR2 SVGIG (reference sequence). The CDR3 sequence is 13 residues long. Trimming stripped 0 bases from V and 4 bases from J, with 9 bases between. CDR3 sequence: CAWSVLGGTEAFF. The part of the CDR3 DNA that was read is TGTGCCTGGAGTGTACTGGGGGGCACTGAA.

About this clone: The read stops 3 residues short of the end of the CDR3; the missing end is completed from the germline J gene. This rearrangement joins TRBV28 to TRBJ2-1; possible D gene TRBD2, 6 bases. The V end lost 4 bases, the J end lost 0 bases, and 13 bases lay between the germline ends. Germline V gene sequence: CDR1 MDHEN, CDR2 SYDVKM. The length of the CDR3 is 16 residues. This CDR3 reads CASSWPGESSYNEQFF. The DNA read from the CDR3 is TGTGCCAGCAGTTGGCCGGGGGAGAGCTCCTACAATGAG.

About this clone itself: The CDR3 end falls 3 residues outside the read, so it is completed with the germline J gene. The V and J genes are TRBV18 and TRBJ1-6; D call uncertain. The V end lost 2 bases, the J end lost 6 bases, and 14 bases lay between the germline ends. Germline V lookup: CDR1 KGHSH, CDR2 LQKENI. The CDR3 has 16 residues. The DNA read from the CDR3 is TGTGCCAGCTCACCAGAGGCTGGCAGACTTAATTCACCC. The encoded protein is CASSPEAGRLNSP. The full CDR3 sequence reads CASSPEAGRLNSPLHF. The full variable domain, rest sourced from reference TRBV18 and TRBJ1-6, is NAGVMQNPRHLVRRRGQEARLRCSPMKGHSHVYWYRQLPEEGLKFMVYLQKENIIDESGMPKERFSAEFPKEGPSILRIQQVVRGDSAAYFCASSPEAGRLNSPLHFGNGTRLTVT.

About this clone: The missing CDR3 end, 3 residues past where the read stops, is filled in from the germline J gene. V is TRBV2 and J is TRBJ2-5; either TRBD1 or TRBD2 may fit D (6 bases each). The V end was cut by 7 bases, the J end by 4 bases, with 13 bases between. The length of the CDR3 is 13 residues. CDR1 is SNHLY and CDR2 is FYNNEI in the germline V gene. CDR3 DNA, as far as it was read: TGTGCCAGCACGGAGGGGGTCTCAGAGACC. Encoded protein: CASTEGVSET. The full CDR3 protein reads CASTEGVSETQYF.

Comments on this clone: The read ends 3 residues early relative to the CDR3; the germline J gene fills the gap. This chain connects TRBV6-2 or TRBV6-3 to TRBJ2-7; D unresolved. Germline assignment: CDR1 MNHEY and CDR2 SVGEGT. CDR3 length: 14 amino acids. V was shortened by 4 bases and J by 0 bases, with 10 bases between the two germline ends. This CDR3 reads CASSWSQVSYEQYF. The CDR3 bases that were read are TGTGCCAGCAGTTGGAGTCAGGTCTCCTACGAG.

This clone is called medium-sized based on its frequency. The CDR3 end falls 3 residues outside the read, so it is completed with the germline J gene. The chain is built from TRBV4-1 and TRBJ2-7; D is ambiguous. The CDR3 has 14 amino acids. Trimming shortened V by 1 base and J by 6 bases, and 13 bases separated the two germline ends. CDR1 and CDR2 (germline): MGHRA, YSYEKL. The CDR3 loop is CASSQAGGYGEQYF. The CDR3 bases that were read are TGCGCCAGCAGCCAAGCCGGCGGTTACGGCGAG.

Comment on this clone: The observed sequence ends 3 residues before the CDR3 terminus, with the missing tail filled in from the germline J gene. The gene calls are TRBV7-9 and TRBJ2-3; tentatively, D is TRBD2 (6 bases). Germline V lookup: CDR1 SEHNR, CDR2 FQNEAQ (reference sequence). The CDR3 consists of 15 residues. With 2 bases removed from V and 0 bases from J, the gap between germline ends came to 9 bases. CDR3 sequence: CASSLTGTSTDTQYF. The sequenced part of the CDR3 DNA is TGTGCCAGCAGCTTAACCGGGACTAGCACAGATACG.

Points on this clone: The CDR3 goes on 3 residues after the read ends, and that part is filled in from the germline J gene. V usage is TRBV30 and J usage is TRBJ2-2; 7 nucleotides match TRBD1. This CDR3 is built from 14 residues. Germline CDR1 and CDR2: GTSNPN and SVGIG (reference sequence). The CDR3 protein is CAFPQGQRNEKLFF. The sequenced CDR3 bases are TGTGCCTTTCCACAGGGGCAGCGTAATGAAAAG. The full variable domain, its missing parts supplied by reference TRBV30 and TRBJ2-2, is SQTIHQWPATLVQPVGSPLSLECTVEGTSNPNLYWYRQAAGRGLQLLFYSVGIGQISSEVPQNLSASRPQDRQFILSSKKLLLSDSGFYLCAFPQGQRNEKLFFGEGSRLTVL.

As to this clone: The read is 3 residues too short to cover the CDR3 end, so that end is filled in from the germline J gene. The V gene is TRBV20-1, the J gene TRBJ2-5, with 7 nucleotides matching TRBD1. The CDR3 is made up of 13 amino acids. The V segment lost 4 bases and the J segment 2 bases; nucleotides outside the gene matches: 4. Germline CDR1 is DFQATT and CDR2 is SNEGSKA (reference sequence). This CDR3 is CSAKQGSQETQYF. The CDR3 bases that were read are TGCAGTGCTAAACAGGGGAGTCAAGAGACC.

As regards this clone: The read stops 3 residues short of the end of the CDR3; the missing end is completed from the germline J gene. The chain joins TRBV7-2 to TRBJ1-5, with D possibly being TRBD1 (6 bases). V dropped 2 bases and J dropped 2 bases, with 10 bases sitting between them. The germline gives CDR1 SGHTA, CDR2 FQGNSA. This CDR3 region has 15 residues. CDR3 bases read: TGTGCCAGCAGCTTACGACAGGTGGGCAATCAGCCC. It specifies CASSLRQVGNQP. The CDR3 reads in full as CASSLRQVGNQPQHF.

Concerning this clone itself: The CDR3 end is not reached by the read, which stops 3 residues before it; the germline J gene fills it in. This chain links TRBV20-1 with TRBJ2-7, with D possibly matching TRBD2 (6 bases). CDR1 is DFQATT and CDR2 is SNEGSKA in the germline V gene (reference sequence). This CDR3 contains 15 residues. Trimming took 5 bases from V and 2 from J, leaving 19 bases between them. CDR3: CSADPFGLYPYEQYF. CDR3 DNA (partial): TGCAGTGCTGACCCTTTTGGACTATACCCCTACGAG.

Here the CDR3 reads CAWEGTGDYNSPLFF. CDR3 bases read: TGTGCCTGGGAAGGGACAGGTGATTATAATTCACCG. The chain has TRBV30 and TRBJ2-2; 8 nucleotides match TRBD1. The observed sequence ends 3 residues before the CDR3 terminus, with the missing tail filled in from the germline J gene. CDR3 length equals 15 residues. Germline V gene data show CDR1 as GTSNPN and CDR2 as SVGIG (reference sequence).

With regard to this clone: The read terminates 3 residues ahead of where the CDR3 ends, so the germline J gene completes it. V and J are TRBV7-2 and TRBJ2-5; 8 nucleotides match TRBD1. With 0 bases clipped from V and 1 base from J, the junction kept 4 bases outside the gene matches. This CDR3 is built from 16 residues. CDR1 and CDR2 from the germline V gene are SGHTA and FQGNSA. Here the CDR3 reads CASSLALDRVQETQYF. The CDR3 DNA, read in part, is TGTGCCAGCAGCTTAGCCCTGGACAGGGTCCAAGAGACC. Complete variable domain (other parts from reference TRBV7-2 and TRBJ2-5): GAGVSQSPSNKVTEKGKDVELRCDPISGHTALYWYRQSLGQGLEFLIYFQGNSAPDKSGLPSDRFSAERTGGSVSTLTIQRTQQEDSAVYLCASSLALDRVQETQYFGPGTRLLVL.

On this clone: From the germline J gene comes the end of the CDR3, since the read stops 3 residues before it. The chain has TRBV28 and TRBJ2-7; 10 nucleotides agree with TRBD1. CDR3 length equals 15 residues. Germline CDR1 MDHEN, CDR2 SYDVKM. V was pared by 8 bases and J by 2 bases, with 9 bases of the junction left unmatched. The sequenced CDR3 bases are TGTGCCAGCGCGCCTGTTGGGACAGGGGCCTACGAG. This gives the protein CASAPVGTGAYE. The whole CDR3 protein is CASAPVGTGAYEQYF.

Note on this clone: The DNA ends 3 residues before the CDR3 does, and the rest of the CDR3 is filled in from the germline J gene. The chain has TRBV19 and TRBJ1-2, with 7 bases that match TRBD1. Germline V gene sequence: CDR1 LNHDA, CDR2 SQIVND (reference sequence). V was pared by 4 bases and J by 5 bases, with 13 bases of the junction left unmatched. The CDR3 totals 16 residues. The CDR3 sequence: CASSTPTGWSGYGYTF. CDR3 DNA, as far as it was read: TGTGCCAGTAGTACCCCGACAGGGTGGTCGGGGTATGGC. Together with reference TRBV19 and TRBJ1-2, the CDR3 gives the full variable domain: DGGITQSPKYLFRKEGQNVTLSCEQNLNHDAMYWYRQDPGQGLRLIYYSQIVNDFQKGDIAEGYSVSREKKESFPLTVTSAQKNPTAFYLCASSTPTGWSGYGYTFGSGTRLTVV.

Remarks on this clone: Coverage ceases 3 residues before the CDR3 finishes, and the germline J gene fills in the end. The gene calls are TRBV20-1 and TRBJ2-3; 9 bases map to TRBD2. With V trimmed by 5 bases and J by 5 bases, 14 bases remained unmatched. CDR3 length equals 16 residues. The germline CDR1 and CDR2 sequences are DFQATT and SNEGSKA (reference sequence). The CDR3 bases that were read are TGCAGTGCTCCCCCCCCAGCGGGAGGCCTCCTAGATACG. It translates to CSAPPPAGGLLDT. The complete CDR3 reads CSAPPPAGGLLDTQYF.

Points on this clone: The missing CDR3 end, 3 residues past where the read stops, is filled in from the germline J gene. The gene calls are TRBV4-1 and TRBJ2-5, with 13 bases identical to TRBD2. The J segment lost 4 bases and the V segment lost 1 base, leaving 0 bases of the junction unmatched. Germline values: CDR1 MGHRA, CDR2 YSYEKL. The CDR3 has 15 residues. This chain's CDR3 is CASSQGTSGRETQYF. The covered CDR3 bases are TGCGCCAGCAGCCAAGGGACTAGCGGGAGAGAGACC.

Note on this clone: The CDR3 end falls 3 residues outside the read, so it is completed with the germline J gene. V is TRBV19 and J is TRBJ2-2; TRBD1 is a possible D gene (6 bases). CDR1 is LNHDA, CDR2 SQIVND, per germline (reference sequence). The CDR3 is 17 residues long. CDR3 loop: CASSIPVRDTANSPLFF. Partial CDR3 DNA: TGTGCCAGTAGTATACCCGTCCGGGACACGGCGAATTCACCG. The full variable domain, in which reference TRBV19 and TRBJ2-2 provide the parts outside the CDR3, is DGGITQSPKYLFRKEGQNVTLSCEQNLNHDAMYWYRQDPGQGLRLIYYSQIVNDFQKGDIAEGYSVSREKKESFPLTVTSAQKNPTAFYLCASSIPVRDTANSPLFFGEGSRLTVL.

Comments on this clone: The read ends 3 residues shy of where the CDR3 ends; the end is completed using the germline J gene. The rearrangement joins TRBV30 to TRBJ1-1; D call uncertain. There are 12 residues in the CDR3. CDR1 is GTSNPN and CDR2 is SVGIG in the germline V gene (reference sequence). The V and J ends lost 2 bases and 0 bases respectively, with 4 bases between them. CDR3 DNA (partial): TGTGCCTGGAGTCCTGTGAACACTGAA. It translates to CAWSPVNTE. The CDR3 in its entirety is CAWSPVNTEAFF.

Note on this clone: The read ends 3 residues before the CDR3 terminus; that terminus is restored from the germline J gene. The J gene is TRBJ1-2, the V gene TRBV7-9; maybe TRBD1 (5 bases). The CDR3 length is 15 residues. In germline, CDR1 is SEHNR, CDR2 FQNEAQ (reference sequence). This chain's CDR3 is CASSLGYAGRDDYTF. The sequenced CDR3 bases are TGTGCCAGCAGCTTAGGTTATGCAGGGCGAGACGAC.